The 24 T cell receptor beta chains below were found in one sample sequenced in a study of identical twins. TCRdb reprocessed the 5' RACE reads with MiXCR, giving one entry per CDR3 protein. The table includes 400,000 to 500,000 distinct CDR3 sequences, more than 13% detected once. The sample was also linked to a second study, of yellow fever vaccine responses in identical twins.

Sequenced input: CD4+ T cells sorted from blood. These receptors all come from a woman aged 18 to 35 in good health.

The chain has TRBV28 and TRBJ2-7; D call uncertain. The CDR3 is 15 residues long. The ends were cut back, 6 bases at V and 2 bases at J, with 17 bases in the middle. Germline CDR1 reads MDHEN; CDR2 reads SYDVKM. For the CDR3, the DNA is TGTGCCAGCAGGGGCCCTATCAAGCTCCCCTACGAGCAGTACTTC. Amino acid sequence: CASRGPIKLPYEQYF.

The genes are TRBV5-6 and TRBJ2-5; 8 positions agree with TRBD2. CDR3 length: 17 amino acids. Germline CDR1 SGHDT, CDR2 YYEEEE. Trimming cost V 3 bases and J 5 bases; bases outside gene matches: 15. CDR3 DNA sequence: TGTGCCAGCAGCTCCCTGGGACTAGGGGGTCAAGGGGAGACCCAGTACTTC. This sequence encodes CASSSLGLGGQGETQYF.

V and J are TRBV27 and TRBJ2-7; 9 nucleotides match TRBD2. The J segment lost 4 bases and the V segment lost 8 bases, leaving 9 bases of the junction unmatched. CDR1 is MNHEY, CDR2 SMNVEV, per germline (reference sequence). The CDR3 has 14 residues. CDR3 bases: TGTGCCAGCTTAAAAACTAGCGGGTCTTACGAGCAGTACTTC. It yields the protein CASLKTSGSYEQYF.

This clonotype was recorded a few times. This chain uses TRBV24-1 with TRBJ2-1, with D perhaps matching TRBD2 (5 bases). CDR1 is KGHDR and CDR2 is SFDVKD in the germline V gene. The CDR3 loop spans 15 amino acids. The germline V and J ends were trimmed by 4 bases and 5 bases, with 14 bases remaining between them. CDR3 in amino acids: CATSDVRASHNEQFF. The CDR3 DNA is TGTGCCACCAGTGACGTCCGGGCTAGCCACAATGAGCAGTTCTTC.

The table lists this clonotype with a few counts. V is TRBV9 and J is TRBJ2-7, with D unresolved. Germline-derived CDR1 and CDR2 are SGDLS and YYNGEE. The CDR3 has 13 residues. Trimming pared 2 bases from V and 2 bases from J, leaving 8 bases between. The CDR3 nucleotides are TGTGCCAGCAGCGTTGGACCAACCTACGAGCAGTACTTC. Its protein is CASSVGPTYEQYF.

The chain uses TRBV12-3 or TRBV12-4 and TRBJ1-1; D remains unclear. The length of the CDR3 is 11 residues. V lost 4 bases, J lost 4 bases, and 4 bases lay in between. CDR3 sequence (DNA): TGTGCCAGCAGTTGGGCCACTGAAGCTTTCTTT. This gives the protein CASSWATEAFF.

The CDR3, as DNA: TGTGCCAGCAGTGGCGGGGACAGGGGACGCCACAATGAGCAGTTCTTC. It encodes CASSGGDRGRHNEQFF. This chain links TRBV6-1 with TRBJ2-1, with 10 nucleotides matching TRBD1. J lost 5 bases, V lost 4 bases, and 8 bases had no gene match. Germline V CDR1 and CDR2: MNHNS, SASEGT. The CDR3 sequence is 16 residues long.

The CDR3 DNA reads TGTGCCAGCAGTTTATTTGGGGGGGACACCGGGGAGCTGTTTTTT. Translating it yields CASSLFGGDTGELFF. The chain joins TRBV27 to TRBJ2-2; 7 nucleotides match TRBD2. CDR1 and CDR2 from the germline V gene are MNHEY and SMNVEV (reference sequence). After removal of 1 base from V and 3 bases from J, the junction contained 2 bases not matched to a gene. This CDR3 is 15 amino acids long.

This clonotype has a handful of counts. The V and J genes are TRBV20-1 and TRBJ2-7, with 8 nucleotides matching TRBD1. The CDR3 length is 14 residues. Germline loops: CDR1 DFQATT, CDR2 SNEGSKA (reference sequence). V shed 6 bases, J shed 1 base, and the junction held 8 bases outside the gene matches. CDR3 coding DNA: TGCAGTGCACTGGACAGGGTCAGATCCTACGAGCAGTACTTC. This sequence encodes CSALDRVRSYEQYF.

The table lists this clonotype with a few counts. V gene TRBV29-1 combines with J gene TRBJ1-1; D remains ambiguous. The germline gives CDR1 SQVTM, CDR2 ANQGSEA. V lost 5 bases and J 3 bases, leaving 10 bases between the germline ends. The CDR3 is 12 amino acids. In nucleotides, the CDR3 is TGCAGCGTTTCGTCAGGTTACACTGAAGCTTTCTTT. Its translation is CSVSSGYTEAFF.

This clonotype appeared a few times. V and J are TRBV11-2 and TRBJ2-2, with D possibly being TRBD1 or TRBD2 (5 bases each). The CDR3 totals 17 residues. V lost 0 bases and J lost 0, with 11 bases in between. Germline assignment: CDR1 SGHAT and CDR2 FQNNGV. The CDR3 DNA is TGTGCCAGCAGCTTAGATCATCAGGGACCGAACACCGGGGAGCTGTTTTTT. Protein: CASSLDHQGPNTGELFF.

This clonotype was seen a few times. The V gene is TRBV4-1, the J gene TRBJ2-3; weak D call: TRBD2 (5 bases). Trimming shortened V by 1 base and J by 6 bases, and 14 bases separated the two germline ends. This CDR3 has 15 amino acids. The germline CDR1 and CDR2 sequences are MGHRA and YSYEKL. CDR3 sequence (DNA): TGCGCCAGCAGCCAAGGAGGGTTAGGGTCTGATACGCAGTATTTT. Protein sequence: CASSQGGLGSDTQYF.

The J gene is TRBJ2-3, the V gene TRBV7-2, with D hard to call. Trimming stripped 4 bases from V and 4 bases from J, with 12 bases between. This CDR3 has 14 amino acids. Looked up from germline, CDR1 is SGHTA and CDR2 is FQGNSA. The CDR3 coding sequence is TGTGCCAGCAGCTCGTCATTAAAGGCAGATACGCAGTATTTT. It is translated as CASSSSLKADTQYF. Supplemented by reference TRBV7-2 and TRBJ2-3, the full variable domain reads GAGVSQSPSNKVTEKGKDVELRCDPISGHTALYWYRQSLGQGLEFLIYFQGNSAPDKSGLPSDRFSAERTGGSVSTLTIQRTQQEDSAVYLCASSSSLKADTQYFGPGTRLTVL.

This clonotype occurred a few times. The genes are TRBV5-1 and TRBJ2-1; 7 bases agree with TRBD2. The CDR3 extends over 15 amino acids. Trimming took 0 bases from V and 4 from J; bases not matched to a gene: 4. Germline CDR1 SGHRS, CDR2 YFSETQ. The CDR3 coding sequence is TGCGCCAGCAGCTTGGAGACTAGCTCTTACAATGAGCAGTTCTTC. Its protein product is CASSLETSSYNEQFF.

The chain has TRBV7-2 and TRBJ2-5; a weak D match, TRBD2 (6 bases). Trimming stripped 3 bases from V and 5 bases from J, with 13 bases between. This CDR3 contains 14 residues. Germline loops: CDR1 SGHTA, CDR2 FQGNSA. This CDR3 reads CASSFSGVRETQYF. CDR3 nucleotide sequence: TGTGCCAGCAGCTTTTCGGGAGTACGGGAGACCCAGTACTTC.

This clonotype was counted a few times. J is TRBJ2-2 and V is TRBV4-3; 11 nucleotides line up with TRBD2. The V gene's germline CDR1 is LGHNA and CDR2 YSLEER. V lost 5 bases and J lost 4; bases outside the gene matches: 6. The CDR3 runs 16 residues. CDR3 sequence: CASSALAGGFTGELFF. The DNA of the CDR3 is TGCGCCAGCAGCGCCCTAGCGGGAGGTTTCACCGGGGAGCTGTTTTTT.

The CDR3 region is CASSLRTGPNSPLHF. The CDR3 region has the DNA TGTGCCAGCAGCTTACGCACAGGGCCTAATTCACCCCTCCACTTT. V is TRBV11-2 and J is TRBJ1-6; possibly TRBD1 for D (6 bases). Germline CDR1 SGHAT, CDR2 FQNNGV. V lost 2 bases and J 6 bases, leaving 11 bases between the germline ends. This CDR3 region has 15 residues.

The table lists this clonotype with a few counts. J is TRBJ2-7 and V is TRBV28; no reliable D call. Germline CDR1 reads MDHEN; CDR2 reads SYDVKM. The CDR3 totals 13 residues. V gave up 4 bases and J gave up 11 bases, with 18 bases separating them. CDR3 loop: CASSSTWISGKYF. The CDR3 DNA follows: TGTGCCAGCAGTTCTACCTGGATTTCAGGAAAGTACTTC.

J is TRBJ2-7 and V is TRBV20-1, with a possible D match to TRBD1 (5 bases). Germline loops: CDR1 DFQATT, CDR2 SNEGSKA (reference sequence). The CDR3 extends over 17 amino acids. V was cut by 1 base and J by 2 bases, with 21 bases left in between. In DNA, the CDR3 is TGCAGTGCTAGAGTAGGGGTAGGGGCCCTTACCCCCTACGAGCAGTACTTC. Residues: CSARVGVGALTPYEQYF.

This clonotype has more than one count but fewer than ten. CDR3 DNA: TGTGCCAGCAGCCGCGTGGGGGATTACGAGCAGTACTTC. It is translated as CASSRVGDYEQYF. V usage is TRBV7-9 and J usage is TRBJ2-7; D assignment may be TRBD1 or TRBD2 (5 bases each). Trimming pared 5 bases from V and 4 bases from J, leaving 12 bases between. There are 13 residues in the CDR3. Germline CDR1 SEHNR, CDR2 FQNEAQ (reference sequence).

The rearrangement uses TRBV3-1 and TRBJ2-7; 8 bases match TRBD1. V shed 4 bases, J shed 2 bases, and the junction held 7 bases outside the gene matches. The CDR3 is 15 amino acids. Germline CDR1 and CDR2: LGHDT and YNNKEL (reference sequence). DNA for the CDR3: TGTGCCAGCAGCCTAGCGACAGGGGTCGCCTACGAGCAGTACTTC. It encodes CASSLATGVAYEQYF.

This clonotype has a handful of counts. CDR3 region: CASSQAGITLETQYF. The DNA of the CDR3 is TGTGCCAGCAGCCAAGCAGGGATCACACTGGAGACCCAGTACTTC. This sequence joins TRBV3-1 and TRBJ2-5, with D perhaps TRBD1 (5 bases). V was pared by 1 base and J by 5 bases, with 14 bases between. Germline V lookup: CDR1 LGHDT, CDR2 YNNKEL (reference sequence). The CDR3 is 15 residues long.

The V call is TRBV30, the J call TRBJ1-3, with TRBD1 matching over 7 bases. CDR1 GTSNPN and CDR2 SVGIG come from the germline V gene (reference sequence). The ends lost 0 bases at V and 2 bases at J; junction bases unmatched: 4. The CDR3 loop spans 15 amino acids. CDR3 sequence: CAWSVKTGTGNTIYF. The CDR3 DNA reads TGTGCCTGGAGTGTAAAGACAGGGACTGGAAACACCATATATTTT.

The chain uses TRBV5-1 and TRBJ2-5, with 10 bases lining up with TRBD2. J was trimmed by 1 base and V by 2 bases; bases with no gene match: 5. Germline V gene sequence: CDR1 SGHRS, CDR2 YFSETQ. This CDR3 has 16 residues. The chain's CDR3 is CASSFSGGAGQETQYF. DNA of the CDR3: TGCGCCAGCAGCTTCAGCGGGGGGGCAGGCCAAGAGACCCAGTACTTC.